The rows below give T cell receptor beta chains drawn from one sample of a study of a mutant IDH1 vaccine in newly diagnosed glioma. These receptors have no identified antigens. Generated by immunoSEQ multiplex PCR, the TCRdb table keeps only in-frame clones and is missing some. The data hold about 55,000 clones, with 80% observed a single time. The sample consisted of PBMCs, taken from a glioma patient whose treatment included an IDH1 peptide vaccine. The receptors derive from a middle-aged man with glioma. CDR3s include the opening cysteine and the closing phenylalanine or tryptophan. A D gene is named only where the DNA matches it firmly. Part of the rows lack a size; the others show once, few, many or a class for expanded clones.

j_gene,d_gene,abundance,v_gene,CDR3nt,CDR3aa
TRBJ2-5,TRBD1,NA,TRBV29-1,TGCAGCGTTTCCGGGACAGGGAGGTCGGAGACCCAGTACTTC,CSVSGTGRSETQYF
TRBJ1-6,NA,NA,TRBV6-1,TGTGCCAGCAGTGAGCCGGACGGTTTGGGTTCACCCCTCCACTTT,CASSEPDGLGSPLHF
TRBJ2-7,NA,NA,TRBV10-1,TGCGCCAGCAGTGAGTCAGACGGCTACGAGCAGTACTTC,CASSESDGYEQYF
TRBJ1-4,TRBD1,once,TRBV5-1,TGCGCCAGCAGTTACACAGGGGGCAGCGGTGAAAAACTGTTTTTT,CASSYTGGSGEKLFF
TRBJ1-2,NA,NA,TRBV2,TGTGCCAGCAGTGAGTGGGCCGCCAATGGCTACACCTTC,CASSEWAANGYTF
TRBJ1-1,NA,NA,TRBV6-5,TGTGCCAGCAGTTACGGCGTTGGTCCGAACACTGAAGCTTTCTTT,CASSYGVGPNTEAFF
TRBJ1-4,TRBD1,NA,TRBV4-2,TGTGCCAGCAGCCAACCCGGGACAGGGGCTGAAAAACTGTTTTTT,CASSQPGTGAEKLFF
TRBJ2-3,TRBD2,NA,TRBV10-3,TGTGCCATCAGTCCCGGGACTAGCGGGAGAGTCACAGATACGCAGTATTTT,CAISPGTSGRVTDTQYF
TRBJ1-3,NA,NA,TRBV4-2,TGTGCCAGCAGCCAAGATCACGGTTACTCTGGAAACACCATATATTTT,CASSQDHGYSGNTIYF
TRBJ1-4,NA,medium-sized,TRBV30,TGTGCCTGGAGCTCCGAGGGGGTAAATGAAAAACTGTTTTTT,CAWSSEGVNEKLFF
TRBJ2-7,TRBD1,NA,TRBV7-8,TGTGCCAGCAGCCAAACCCGGGACAGGGTGGAGCAGTACTTC,CASSQTRDRVEQYF
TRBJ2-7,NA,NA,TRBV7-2,TGTGCCAGCAGCTTACTGGTCCTCGAGCAGTACTTC,CASSLLVLEQYF
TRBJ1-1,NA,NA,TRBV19,TGTGCCAGTAGCTCGACAGTGAACGCTGAAGCTTTCTTT,CASSSTVNAEAFF